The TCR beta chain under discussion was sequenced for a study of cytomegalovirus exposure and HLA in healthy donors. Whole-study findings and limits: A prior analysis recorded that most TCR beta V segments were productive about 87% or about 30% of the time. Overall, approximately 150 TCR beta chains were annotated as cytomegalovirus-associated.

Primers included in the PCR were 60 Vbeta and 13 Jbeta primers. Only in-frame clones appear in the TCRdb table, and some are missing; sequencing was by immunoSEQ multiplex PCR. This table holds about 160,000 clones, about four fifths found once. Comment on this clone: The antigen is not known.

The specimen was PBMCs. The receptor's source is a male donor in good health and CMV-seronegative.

The CDR3 nucleotides read TGTGCCAGCAAATACACAATCTCCTACAATGAGCAGTTCTTC. Its translation: CASKYTISYNEQFF. The chain employs TRBV25-1 and TRBJ2-1; unclear D gene. Germline CDR1 is MGHDK and CDR2 is SYGVNS. This CDR3 has 14 residues. V lost 7 bases to trimming and J lost 0 bases, with 10 bases between them.